Listed below are T cell receptor beta chains from one sample, sequenced in a study of blood T cell repertoires in COVID-19. Generated by immunoSEQ multiplex PCR, the TCRdb table keeps only in-frame clones and is missing some. The repertoire consists of approximately 300,000 clones, with approximately 84% occurring once and the leading ten covering approximately 4.1%. Material: PBMCs or T cells enriched from blood (not recorded which). All receptors derive from a man aged 25-45 years who had recovered from COVID-19. CDR3s include the opening cysteine and the closing phenylalanine or tryptophan.

>TRBV7-9|TRBJ1-2
CASSLTGQLDGYTF
>TRBV6-4|TRBJ2-2
CASSDSTGDTGELFF
>TRBV30|TRBJ2-3
CAWSGRALAGGSYDTQYF
>TRBV30|TRBJ2-1
CAWSVLSSWNEQFF
>TRBV5-1|TRBJ1-4
CASSSNLGVDEKLFF
>TRBV6-5|TRBJ1-5
CASRVNRVNQPQHF
>TRBV5-4|TRBJ2-2
CASSLAWGPQVLFF
>TRBV15|TRBJ1-1
CATSRWGGDTEAFF
>TRBV14|TRBJ2-7
CASSQQGLATPKQYF
>TRBV5-1|TRBJ1-1
CASSSGQINTEAFF
>TRBV27|TRBJ1-4
CASSLAGEPEKLFF
>TRBV6-5|TRBJ2-2
CASSILATGELFF
>TRBV10-3|TRBJ1-5
CAARGGQGSNQPQHF
>TRBV3-1/TRBV3-2|TRBJ2-2
CASSQVQGAGELFF
>TRBV6-5|TRBJ2-7
CASRATGALYEQYF
>TRBV7-9|TRBJ2-3
CASSSLAGEVTDTQYF
>TRBV7-9|TRBJ2-5
CASRQGLETQYF
>TRBV5-1|TRBJ2-7
CASSNDRGSYEQYF
>TRBV7-6|TRBJ1-5
CASSPRTGGPGSPQHF
>TRBV7-6|TRBJ2-7
CASSFGPDSYGRPYEQYF
>TRBV6-5|TRBJ1-2
CASRGSDRVDYGYTF
>TRBV3-1/TRBV3-2|TRBJ2-7
CASSQSKVGLAYEQYF
>TRBV5-1|TRBJ2-7
CASSQPGQGLYEQYF
>TRBV5-1|TRBJ2-2
CASSLSVTANTGELFF
>TRBV19|TRBJ1-1
CASSISGNTEAFF
>TRBV10-3|TRBJ2-7
CAIRQQGAHEQYF
>TRBV19|TRBJ2-7
CASSIGTGQPYEQYF
>TRBV11-3|TRBJ1-2
CASSLNSAGLTF
>TRBV14|TRBJ1-3
CASSQVTGGNTIYF
>TRBV7-2|TRBJ1-6
CASSKQGAGRNSPLHF
>TRBV20-1|TRBJ1-2
CSASGTGETNYGYTF
>TRBV11-3|TRBJ2-3
CASSLGVGQAVGADTQYF
>TRBV27|TRBJ1-1
CASTGSAEAFF
>TRBV15|TRBJ2-7
CATSRDRQGIHEQYF